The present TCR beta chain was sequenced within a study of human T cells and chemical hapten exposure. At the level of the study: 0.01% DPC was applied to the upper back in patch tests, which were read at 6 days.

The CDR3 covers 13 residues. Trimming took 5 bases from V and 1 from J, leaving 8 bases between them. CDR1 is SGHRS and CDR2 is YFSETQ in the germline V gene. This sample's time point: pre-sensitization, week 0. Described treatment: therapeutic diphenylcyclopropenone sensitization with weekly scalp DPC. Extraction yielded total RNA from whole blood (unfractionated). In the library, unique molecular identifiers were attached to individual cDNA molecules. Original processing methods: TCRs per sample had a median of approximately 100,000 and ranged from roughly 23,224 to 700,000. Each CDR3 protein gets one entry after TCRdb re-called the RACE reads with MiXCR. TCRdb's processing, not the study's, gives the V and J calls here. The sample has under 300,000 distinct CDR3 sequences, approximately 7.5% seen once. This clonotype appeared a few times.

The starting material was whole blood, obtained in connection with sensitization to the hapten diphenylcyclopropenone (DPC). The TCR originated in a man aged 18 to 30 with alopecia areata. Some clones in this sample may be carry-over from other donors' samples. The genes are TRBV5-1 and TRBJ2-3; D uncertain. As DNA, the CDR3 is TGCGCCAGCAGGAGTACCCGCACAGATACGCAGTATTTT. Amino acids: CASRSTRTDTQYF.